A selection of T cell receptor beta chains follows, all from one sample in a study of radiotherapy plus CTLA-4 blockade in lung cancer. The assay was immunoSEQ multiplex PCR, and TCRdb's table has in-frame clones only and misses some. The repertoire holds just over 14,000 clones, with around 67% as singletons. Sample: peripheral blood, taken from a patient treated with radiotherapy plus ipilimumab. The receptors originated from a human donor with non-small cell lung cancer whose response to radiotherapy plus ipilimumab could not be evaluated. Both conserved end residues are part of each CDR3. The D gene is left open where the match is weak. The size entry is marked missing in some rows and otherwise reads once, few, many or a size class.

TGTGCCAGCAGGGACAGGGGGGAGACCCAGTACTTC | CASRDRGETQYF | TRBV2 | TRBD1 | TRBJ2-5 | -
TGTGCCAGCAGTGACCGGACAGGAAAAAACTATGGCTACACCTTC | CASSDRTGKNYGYTF | TRBV25-1 | TRBD1 | TRBJ1-2 | -
TGTGCCAGCAAGGGGTCTGGGGCCAACGTCCTGACTTTC | CASKGSGANVLTF | TRBV2 | - | TRBJ2-6 | -
TGCAGCGTTGAGGGGATTGACAGGGGTATTTACAATGAGCAGTTCTTC | CSVEGIDRGIYNEQFF | TRBV29-1 | TRBD1 | TRBJ2-1 | -
TGTGCCAGCAGAGGACAGGGGGGGGATACGCAGTATTTT | CASRGQGGDTQYF | TRBV2 | TRBD1 | TRBJ2-3 | -
TGTGCCAGCGAAACAGGGGCTACTGGGGCCAACGTCCTGACTTTC | CASETGATGANVLTF | TRBV2 | TRBD1 | TRBJ2-6 | -
TGTGCCAGCAGGGATCGGGTGACTGGCCGGCCCCAGCATTTT | CASRDRVTGRPQHF | TRBV6-1 | - | TRBJ1-5 | -
TGTGCCAGCAGCCCGGGGGGCCCGGGAGGAGAGCAGTTCTTC | CASSPGGPGGEQFF | TRBV5-6 | - | TRBJ2-1 | -
TGTGCCAGCAGCTTAATAGGCAGGGTAAACTATGGCTACACCTTC | CASSLIGRVNYGYTF | TRBV5-4 | - | TRBJ1-2 | few
TGTGCCAGCAGCTACGGGACAGGGGGATCCTACGAGCAGTACTTC | CASSYGTGGSYEQYF | TRBV5-4 | TRBD1 | TRBJ2-7 | -
TGTGCCAGCAGCTTAGCGCTTCAGGGGGCATCAGATACGCAGTATTTT | CASSLALQGASDTQYF | TRBV7-6 | TRBD1 | TRBJ2-3 | -
TGTGCCAGCAGCTTCGAACCCACAGGGACCACTGAAGCTTTCTTT | CASSFEPTGTTEAFF | TRBV5-6 | - | TRBJ1-1 | -
TGCGCCAGCAGCGCGACAGGGCGAGGGGGTGAAGCTTTCTTT | CASSATGRGGEAFF | TRBV10-2 | TRBD1 | TRBJ1-1 | -
TGCGCCAGCAGCCTAGGACTAGCGGCCCAAGAGACCCAGTACTTC | CASSLGLAAQETQYF | TRBV5-1 | TRBD2 | TRBJ2-5 | -
TGTGCCAGCAGCTTAGTCCCCGGTAATGAGCAGTTCTTC | CASSLVPGNEQFF | TRBV7-9 | - | TRBJ2-1 | -
TGTGCCAGCAGCTTGGCACACAGGGGGCGGGACACCGGGGAGCTGTTTTTT | CASSLAHRGRDTGELFF | TRBV5-4 | TRBD1 | TRBJ2-2 | -
TGTGCCAGCAGCCCGGGACAGGGGAGCCCTGAAGCTTTCTTT | CASSPGQGSPEAFF | TRBV7-6 | TRBD1 | TRBJ1-1 | once
TGTGCCAGCAGTGAAGAATCGGGGGGGAACACCGGGGAGCTGTTTTTT | CASSEESGGNTGELFF | TRBV6-4 | TRBD2 | TRBJ2-2 | -
TGTGCCAGTAGTTGGAGGACGGGCGATAATCAGCCCCAGCATTTT | CASSWRTGDNQPQHF | TRBV19 | - | TRBJ1-5 | -
TGTGCCAGCAGTGAAGGCTGGGGGCCCACAGATACGCAGTATTTT | CASSEGWGPTDTQYF | TRBV2 | - | TRBJ2-3 | -
TGTGCCACCTTACAGGGTTTAGGGAACACTGAAGCTTTCTTT | CATLQGLGNTEAFF | TRBV6-6 | - | TRBJ1-1 | -
TGTGCCAGCAGCTTGGACATTGTGAACACTGAAGCTTTCTTT | CASSLDIVNTEAFF | TRBV5-5 | - | TRBJ1-1 | medium-sized
TGTGCCAGCAGTCCGGCCCAGGGTTGGTCTTCACCCCTCCACTTT | CASSPAQGWSSPLHF | TRBV6-5 | - | TRBJ1-6 | -
TGTGCCAGCGTCGACAGGGGTACTGAAGCTTTCTTT | CASVDRGTEAFF | TRBV10-3 | TRBD1 | TRBJ1-1 | -
TGTGCCAGCAGCCCCCCGCGGGAGATGAACACTGAAGCTTTCTTT | CASSPPREMNTEAFF | TRBV7-6 | - | TRBJ1-1 | -
TGTGCCAGCAGCTTAGGGCTAGCGGGGAGTCAAGAGACCCAGTACTTC | CASSLGLAGSQETQYF | TRBV7-3 | TRBD2 | TRBJ2-5 | -
TGCGCCAGCAGCCGATTGGGGGGACAGGTGGGAGGAGATACGCAGTATTTT | CASSRLGGQVGGDTQYF | TRBV4-1 | TRBD1 | TRBJ2-3 | once
TGCGCCAGCAGGACCGGACAGGGGCTAGAAGCTTTCTTT | CASRTGQGLEAFF | TRBV10-2 | TRBD1 | TRBJ1-1 | few
TGTGCCAGCAGCGTAGGAACTAGCGGGGGGGCCTACAATGAGCAGTTCTTC | CASSVGTSGGAYNEQFF | TRBV9 | TRBD2 | TRBJ2-1 | -